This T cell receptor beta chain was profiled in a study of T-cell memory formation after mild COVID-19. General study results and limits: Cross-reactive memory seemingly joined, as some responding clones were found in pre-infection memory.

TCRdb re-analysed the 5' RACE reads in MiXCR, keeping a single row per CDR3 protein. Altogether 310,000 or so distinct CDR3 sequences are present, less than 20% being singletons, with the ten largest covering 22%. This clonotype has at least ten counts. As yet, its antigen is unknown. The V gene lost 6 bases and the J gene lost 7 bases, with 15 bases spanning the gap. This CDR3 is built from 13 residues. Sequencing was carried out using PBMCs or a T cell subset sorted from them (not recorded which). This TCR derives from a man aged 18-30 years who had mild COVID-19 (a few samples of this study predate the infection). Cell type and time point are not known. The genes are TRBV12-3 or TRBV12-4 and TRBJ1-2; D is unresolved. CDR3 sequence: CASRAVGSGGYTF. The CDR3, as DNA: TGTGCCAGCAGGGCAGTAGGGTCCGGTGGCTACACCTTC.